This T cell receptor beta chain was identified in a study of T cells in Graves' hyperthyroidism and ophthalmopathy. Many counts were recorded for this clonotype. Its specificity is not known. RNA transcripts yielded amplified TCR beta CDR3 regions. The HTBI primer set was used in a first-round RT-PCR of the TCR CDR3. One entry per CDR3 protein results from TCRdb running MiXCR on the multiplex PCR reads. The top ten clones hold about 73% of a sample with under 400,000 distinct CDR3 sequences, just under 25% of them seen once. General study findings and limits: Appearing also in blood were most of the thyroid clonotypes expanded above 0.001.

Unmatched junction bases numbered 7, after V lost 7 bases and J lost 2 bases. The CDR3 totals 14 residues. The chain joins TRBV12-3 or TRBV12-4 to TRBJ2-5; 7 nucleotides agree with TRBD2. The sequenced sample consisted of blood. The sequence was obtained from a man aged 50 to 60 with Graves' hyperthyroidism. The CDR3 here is CASTLWGGQETQYF. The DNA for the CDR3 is TGTGCCAGCACACTTTGGGGGGGACAAGAGACCCAGTACTTC.